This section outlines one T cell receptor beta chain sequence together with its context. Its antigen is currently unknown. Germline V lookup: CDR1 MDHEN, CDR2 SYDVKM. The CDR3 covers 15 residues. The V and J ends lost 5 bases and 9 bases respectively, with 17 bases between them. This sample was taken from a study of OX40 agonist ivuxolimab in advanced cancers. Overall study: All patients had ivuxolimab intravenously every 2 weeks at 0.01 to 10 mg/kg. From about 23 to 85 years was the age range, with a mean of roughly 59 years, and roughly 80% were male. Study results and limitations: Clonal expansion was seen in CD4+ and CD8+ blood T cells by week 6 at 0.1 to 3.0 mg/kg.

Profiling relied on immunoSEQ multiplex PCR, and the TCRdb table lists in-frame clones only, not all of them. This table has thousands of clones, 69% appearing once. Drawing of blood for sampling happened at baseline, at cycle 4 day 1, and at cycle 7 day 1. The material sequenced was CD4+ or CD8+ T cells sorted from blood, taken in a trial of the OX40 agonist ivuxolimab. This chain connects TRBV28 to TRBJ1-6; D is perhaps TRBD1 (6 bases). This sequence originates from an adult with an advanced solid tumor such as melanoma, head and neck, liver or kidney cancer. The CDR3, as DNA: TGTGCCAGCAGTGGGGGGCTTTGGTCGAGTTCACCCCTCCACTTT. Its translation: CASSGGLWSSSPLHF. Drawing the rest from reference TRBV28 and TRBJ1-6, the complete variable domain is DVKVTQSSRYLVKRTGEKVFLECVQDMDHENMFWYRQDPGLGLRLIYFSYDVKMKEKGDIPEGYSVSREKKERFSLILESASTNQTSMYLCASSGGLWSSSPLHFGNGTRLTVT.